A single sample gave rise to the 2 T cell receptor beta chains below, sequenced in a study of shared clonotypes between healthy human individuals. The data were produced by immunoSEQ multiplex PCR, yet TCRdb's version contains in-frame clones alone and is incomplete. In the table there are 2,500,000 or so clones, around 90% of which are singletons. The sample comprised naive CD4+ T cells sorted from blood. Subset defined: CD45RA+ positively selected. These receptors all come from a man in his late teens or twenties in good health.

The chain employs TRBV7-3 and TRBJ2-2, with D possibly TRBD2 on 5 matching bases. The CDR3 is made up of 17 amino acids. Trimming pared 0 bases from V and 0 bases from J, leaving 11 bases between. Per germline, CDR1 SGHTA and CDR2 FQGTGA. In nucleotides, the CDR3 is TGTGCCAGCAGCTTAACTCGACTAACCGCGAACACCGGGGAGCTGTTTTTT. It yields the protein CASSLTRLTANTGELFF.

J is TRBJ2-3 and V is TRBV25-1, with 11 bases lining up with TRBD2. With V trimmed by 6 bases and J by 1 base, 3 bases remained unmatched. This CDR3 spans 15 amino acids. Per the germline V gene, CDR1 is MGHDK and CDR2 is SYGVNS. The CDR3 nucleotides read TGTGCCAGCAGCAAGACTAGCGGGGGCACAGATACGCAGTATTTT. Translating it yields CASSKTSGGTDTQYF.